This T cell receptor beta chain derives from a study of T cells after yellow fever vaccination. This clonotype has only a few counts. What it binds is not known. TCRdb redid the calling of the 5' RACE reads with MiXCR, one entry per CDR3 protein. The profile covers a few hundred thousand distinct CDR3 sequences, with around 5.3% appearing a single time and less than 3.5% taken by the ten largest. Study-level findings and limits: Post-booster reappearance was seen for most primary-vaccination clones (roughly 96% CD4, roughly 86% CD8).

The TCR originated in a man aged 18 to 35 who received the YFV17D yellow fever vaccine. Here the sequenced sample was CD4+ T cells sorted from PBMCs, taken on the day of the yellow fever booster vaccination.

As DNA, the CDR3 is TGTGCCAGCAGTACGAGGGACATACGCAGGGATACGCAGTATTTT. It specifies CASSTRDIRRDTQYF. The chain couples TRBV6-5 to TRBJ2-3, with a weak D call TRBD1 (6 bases). Between the trimmed V and J ends, which lost 5 bases and 6 bases, there was a span of 18 bases. The CDR3 contains 15 residues. Germline CDR1 and CDR2: MNHEY and SVGAGI.